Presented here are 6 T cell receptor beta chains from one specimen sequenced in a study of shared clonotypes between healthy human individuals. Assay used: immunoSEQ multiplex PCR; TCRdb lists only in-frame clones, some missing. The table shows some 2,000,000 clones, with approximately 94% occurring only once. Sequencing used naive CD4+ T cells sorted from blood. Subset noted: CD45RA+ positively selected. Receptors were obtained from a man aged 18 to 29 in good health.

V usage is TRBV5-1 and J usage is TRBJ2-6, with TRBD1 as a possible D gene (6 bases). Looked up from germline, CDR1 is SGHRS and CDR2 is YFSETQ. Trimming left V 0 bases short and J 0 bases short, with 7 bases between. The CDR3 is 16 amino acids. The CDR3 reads CASSLGDTSGANVLTF. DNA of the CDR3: TGCGCCAGCAGCTTGGGGGACACCTCTGGGGCCAACGTCCTGACTTTC. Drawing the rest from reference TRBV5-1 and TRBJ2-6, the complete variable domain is KAGVTQTPRYLIKTRGQQVTLSCSPISGHRSVSWYQQTPGQGLQFLFEYFSETQRNKGNFPGRFSGRQFSNSRSEMNVSTLELGDSALYLCASSLGDTSGANVLTFGAGSRLTVL.

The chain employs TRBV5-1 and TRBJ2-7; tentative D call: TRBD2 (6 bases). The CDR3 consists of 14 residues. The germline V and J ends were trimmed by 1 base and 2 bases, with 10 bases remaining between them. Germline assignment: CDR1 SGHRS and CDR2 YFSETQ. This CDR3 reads CASSLIGGAYEQYF. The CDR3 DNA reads TGCGCCAGCAGCTTGATTGGAGGGGCCTACGAGCAGTACTTC.

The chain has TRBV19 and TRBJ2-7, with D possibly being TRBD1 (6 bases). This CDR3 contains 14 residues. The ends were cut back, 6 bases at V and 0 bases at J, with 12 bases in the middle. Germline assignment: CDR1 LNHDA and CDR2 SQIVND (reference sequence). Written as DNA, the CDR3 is TGTGCCAGTAGATGGGACACGAGCTCCTACGAGCAGTACTTC. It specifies CASRWDTSSYEQYF. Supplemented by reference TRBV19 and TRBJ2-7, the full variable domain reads DGGITQSPKYLFRKEGQNVTLSCEQNLNHDAMYWYRQDPGQGLRLIYYSQIVNDFQKGDIAEGYSVSREKKESFPLTVTSAQKNPTAFYLCASRWDTSSYEQYFGPGTRLTVT.

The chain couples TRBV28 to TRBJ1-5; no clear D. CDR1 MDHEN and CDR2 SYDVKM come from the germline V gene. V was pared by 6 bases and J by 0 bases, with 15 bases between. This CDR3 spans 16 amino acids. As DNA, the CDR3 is TGTGCCAGCAGCTCTCGTTTCTCAGCTAGCAATCAGCCCCAGCATTTT. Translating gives CASSSRFSASNQPQHF.

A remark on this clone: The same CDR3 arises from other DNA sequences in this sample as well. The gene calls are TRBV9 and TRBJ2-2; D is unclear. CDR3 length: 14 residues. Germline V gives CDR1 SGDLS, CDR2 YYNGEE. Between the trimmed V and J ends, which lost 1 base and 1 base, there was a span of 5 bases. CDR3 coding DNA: TGTGCCAGCAGCGTACTCCGGAACACCGGGGAGCTGTTTTTT. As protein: CASSVLRNTGELFF. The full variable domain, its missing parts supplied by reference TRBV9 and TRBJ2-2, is DSGVTQTPKHLITATGQRVTLRCSPRSGDLSVYWYQQSLDQGLQFLIQYYNGEERAKGNILERFSAQQFPDLHSELNLSSLELGDSALYFCASSVLRNTGELFFGEGSRLTVL.

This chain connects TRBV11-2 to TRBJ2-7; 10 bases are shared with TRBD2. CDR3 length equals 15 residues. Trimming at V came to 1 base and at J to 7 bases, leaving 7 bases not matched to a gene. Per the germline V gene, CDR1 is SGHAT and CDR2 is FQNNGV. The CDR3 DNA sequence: TGTGCCAGCAGCTTAGTCACTAGCGGGACACGTGAGCAGTACTTC. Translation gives CASSLVTSGTREQYF.